The 8 T cell receptor beta chains presented below share a single source sample, sequenced in a study of OX40 agonist ivuxolimab in advanced cancers. Some clones are missing from TCRdb's copy, which holds only in-frame ones; the method was immunoSEQ multiplex PCR. Seen here are about 52,000 clones, less than 90% observed once, and the top ten hold around 7%. The source was CD4+ or CD8+ T cells sorted from blood, collected in a trial of the OX40 agonist ivuxolimab. The receptors originated from an adult with an advanced solid tumor such as melanoma, head and neck, liver or kidney cancer.

This chain joins TRBV28 and TRBJ1-2; D is unresolved. Deletions cut 5 bases from V and 4 bases from J, with 11 bases between. The CDR3 spans 13 residues. Looked up from germline, CDR1 is MDHEN and CDR2 is SYDVKM. The CDR3 sequence: CASSLGQIYGYTF. The CDR3, as DNA: TGTGCCAGCAGTCTCGGGCAGATCTATGGCTACACCTTC.

This chain connects TRBV27 to TRBJ1-5; the match to TRBD1 covers 7 bases. Germline CDR1 and CDR2: MNHEY and SMNVEV (reference sequence). The V and J ends lost 3 bases and 5 bases, in that order; junction bases with no gene match: 10. The CDR3 has 16 amino acids. The CDR3 loop is CASSFIGQGEYQPQHF. In DNA form, the CDR3 reads TGTGCCAGCAGTTTCATTGGCCAGGGGGAATATCAGCCCCAGCATTTT.

The rearrangement links TRBV11-3 to TRBJ2-2; a weak D match, TRBD2 (7 bases). V gave up 1 base and J gave up 4 bases, with 10 bases separating them. Germline V gene data show CDR1 as SGHNT and CDR2 as YENEEA. This CDR3 contains 15 residues. The CDR3: CASSLVGGVTGELFF. The CDR3 DNA sequence: TGTGCCAGCAGCTTAGTAGGGGGGGTCACCGGGGAGCTGTTTTTT.

The sample holds a few counts of this clone. The chain recombines TRBV7-9 with TRBJ1-6; 10 nucleotides agree with TRBD1. The CDR3 has 15 residues. The V gene end was trimmed by 5 bases and the J gene end by 9 bases; junction bases not matched to a gene: 7. Per the germline V gene, CDR1 is SEHNR and CDR2 is FQNEAQ (reference sequence). The CDR3 protein is CASSTQTGGRSPLHF. The CDR3 nucleotides read TGTGCCAGCAGCACCCAGACAGGGGGCCGTTCACCCCTCCACTTT.

V gene TRBV30 combines with J gene TRBJ2-5; 11 bases align to TRBD2. The CDR3 runs 14 residues. Looked up from germline, CDR1 is GTSNPN and CDR2 is SVGIG (reference sequence). Losses at the gene ends were 5 bases for V and 2 bases for J; bases not matched to a gene: 4. Here the CDR3 DNA reads TGTGCCTGGGCTAGCGGGGGGATACAAGAGACCCAGTACTTC. This translates into CAWASGGIQETQYF. The full variable domain, rest sourced from reference TRBV30 and TRBJ2-5, is SQTIHQWPATLVQPVGSPLSLECTVEGTSNPNLYWYRQAAGRGLQLLFYSVGIGQISSEVPQNLSASRPQDRQFILSSKKLLLSDSGFYLCAWASGGIQETQYFGPGTRLLVL.

The J gene is TRBJ1-1, the V gene TRBV7-3; D remains unclear. This CDR3 comprises 14 residues. Trimming took 5 bases from V and 1 from J, leaving 11 bases between them. Germline lookup yields CDR1 SGHTA and CDR2 FQGTGA. The CDR3, as DNA: TGTGCCAGCAGCCCCCTGGCAGCGAACACTGAAGCTTTCTTT. Translation gives CASSPLAANTEAFF. The full variable domain, with the rest looked up from reference TRBV7-3 and TRBJ1-1, is GAGVSQTPSNKVTEKGKYVELRCDPISGHTALYWYRQSLGQGPEFLIYFQGTGAADDSGLPNDRFFAVRPEGSVSTLKIQRTERGDSAVYLCASSPLAANTEAFFGQGTRLTVV.

The chain recombines TRBV27 with TRBJ2-7; 11 nucleotides line up with TRBD2. Germline CDR1 and CDR2: MNHEY and SMNVEV (reference sequence). The CDR3 extends over 16 amino acids. V shed 2 bases and J 6 bases; nucleotides not matched to a gene: 9. CDR3 coding DNA: TGTGCCAGCAGTTTACCCCTCCTAGCGGGGGGTGGCGAGCAGTACTTC. Protein product: CASSLPLLAGGGEQYF.

The chain uses TRBV5-6 and TRBJ2-2, with D uncertain. V was trimmed by 1 base and J by 9 bases, leaving 10 bases between them. The CDR3 has 13 residues. Germline CDR1 reads SGHDT; CDR2 reads YYEEEE. Written as DNA, the CDR3 is TGTGCCAGCAGCTTGTTTCCCCCCTGGGAGCTGTTTTTT. Translation: CASSLFPPWELFF.